Shown below are 27 T cell receptor beta chains from a single sample sequenced in a study of neurological immune-mediated disorders. TCRdb reanalysed the 5' RACE reads using MiXCR and keeps one entry per CDR3 protein. The sample carries 40,000 to 45,000 distinct CDR3 sequences, about 6.3% recorded once. The specimen was CD4+ T cells from blood. These receptors were collected from a woman aged 40 to 55 in good health.

This clonotype was found a few times. The chain joins TRBV4-3 to TRBJ2-5; 7 positions match TRBD2. Germline assignment: CDR1 LGHNA and CDR2 YSLEER. The CDR3 is made up of 15 amino acids. After removal of 3 bases from V and 5 bases from J, the junction contained 9 bases not matched to a gene. The DNA for the CDR3 is TGCGCCAGCAGCCACGGACTAGGCGTGGGGGAGACCCAGTACTTC. Translation: CASSHGLGVGETQYF.

This clonotype was seen once. The chain is built from TRBV21-1 and TRBJ2-7; the table's D call TRBD1 went unverified against the DNA. TRBV21-1 constitutes a pseudogene. The CDR3 runs 17 residues. CDR3 sequence (DNA): TGTGCCAGCAGCAAATTTCCGGACAGGGAAAGATGCTACGAGCAGTACTTC. Encoded protein: CASSKFPDRERCYEQYF.

This clonotype was seen repeatedly, ten times or more. The chain has TRBV10-2 and TRBJ2-3; D possibly corresponds to TRBD2 (5 bases). The germline gives CDR1 WSHSY, CDR2 SAAADI. The CDR3 has 14 amino acids. The germline V and J ends were trimmed by 6 bases and 4 bases, with 14 bases remaining between them. DNA for the CDR3: TGCGCCAGCAGACTAGGACTCCAGGCAGATACGCAGTATTTT. Translating it yields CASRLGLQADTQYF.

This clonotype was picked up many times. The junction departs from the called germline gene at one end, perhaps through a read error. The chain links TRBV5-1 to TRBJ2-1; 12 nucleotides line up with TRBD1. Germline CDR1 is SGHRS and CDR2 is YFSETQ. The CDR3 has 17 residues. CDR3 region: CASRLAWGDRGRDEQFF. In DNA, the CDR3 is TGCGCCAGCAGGTTGGCGTGGGGGGACAGGGGGCGCGATGAGCAGTTCTTC. Supplemented by reference TRBV5-1 and TRBJ2-1, the full variable domain reads KAGVTQTPRYLIKTRGQQVTLSCSPISGHRSVSWYQQTPGQGLQFLFEYFSETQRNKGNFPGRFSGRQFSNSRSEMNVSTLELGDSALYLCASRLAWGDRGRDEQFFGPGTRLTVL.

This clonotype was counted ten times or more. The rearrangement joins TRBV24-1 to TRBJ2-5; 8 nucleotides line up with TRBD2. In germline, CDR1 is KGHDR, CDR2 SFDVKD. After removal of 5 bases from V and 0 bases from J, the junction contained 7 bases not matched to a gene. This CDR3 spans 16 amino acids. The CDR3 loop reads CATSVTSGKYQETQYF. The CDR3 DNA is TGTGCCACCAGTGTTACTAGCGGAAAGTACCAAGAGACCCAGTACTTC.

Ten or more counts support this clonotype. This sequence joins TRBV20-1 and TRBJ1-2, with a weak D call TRBD1 (6 bases). This CDR3 spans 15 amino acids. Germline V lookup: CDR1 DFQATT, CDR2 SNEGSKA (reference sequence). V lost 6 bases and J 0 bases, leaving 17 bases between the germline ends. CDR3 amino acids: CSATSGTPPNYGYTF. In DNA, the CDR3 is TGCAGTGCCACTTCTGGGACACCTCCTAACTATGGCTACACCTTC.

This clonotype has ten or more counts. The chain has TRBV20-1 and TRBJ1-2, with a possible D match to TRBD1 (6 bases). V was shortened by 0 bases and J by 6 bases, with 11 bases between the two germline ends. CDR3 length equals 13 residues. Germline CDR1 and CDR2: DFQATT and SNEGSKA (reference sequence). The CDR3 spells CSARDGTRNGYTF. The CDR3, as DNA: TGCAGTGCTAGAGATGGGACACGGAATGGCTACACCTTC.

In the case of this clonotype: An end of the junction does not agree with germline; a read error may underlie this. The chain employs TRBV29-1 and TRBJ2-3, with 7 bases fitting TRBD2. CDR3 length: 13 amino acids. From germline, CDR1 is SQVTM and CDR2 ANQGSEA. The CDR3 coding sequence is TGTATCGTCGTTAGCGGGAGCACAGATACGCAGTATTTT. Amino acid sequence: CIVVSGSTDTQYF.

Ten or more counts support this clonotype. The rearrangement links TRBV29-1 to TRBJ2-1, with TRBD2 matching over 8 bases. Germline V gives CDR1 SQVTM, CDR2 ANQGSEA. V shed 5 bases and J 0 bases; nucleotides not matched to a gene: 12. This CDR3 is 17 amino acids long. The CDR3 DNA reads TGCAGCGTTCCTGGACTAGCCCACCAAAGCTCCTACAATGAGCAGTTCTTC. Translated, it gives CSVPGLAHQSSYNEQFF.

Many counts were recorded for this clonotype. An end of the junction does not agree with germline; a read error may underlie this. The chain has TRBV5-1 and TRBJ2-5, with 9 nucleotides matching TRBD1. The CDR3 is 13 residues long. The V gene's germline CDR1 is SGHRS and CDR2 YFSETQ. CDR3 coding DNA: TGCGCCAGCAGCTTGGTAACAGGGGGCGACCCCCTCTTC. Translated: CASSLVTGGDPLF.

This clonotype has at least ten counts. The chain carries TRBV29-1 and TRBJ1-1; D is uncertain. CDR1 SQVTM and CDR2 ANQGSEA come from the germline V gene. CDR3 length: 11 amino acids. Deletions cut 4 bases from V and 1 base from J, with 4 bases between. The CDR3, as DNA: TGCAGCGTTGTGGCGAACACTGAAGCTTTCTTT. Protein sequence: CSVVANTEAFF.

This clonotype occurred many times. The chain combines TRBV29-1 with TRBJ2-5, with 8 bases identical to TRBD1. The CDR3 extends over 13 amino acids. Per germline, CDR1 SQVTM and CDR2 ANQGSEA. V was pared by 3 bases and J by 4 bases, with 4 bases of the junction left unmatched. The CDR3 loop is CSVDPTGGETQYF. The CDR3, as DNA: TGCAGCGTTGATCCTACAGGGGGAGAGACCCAGTACTTC.

This chain connects TRBV7-2 to TRBJ2-2; TRBD1 matches at 8 bases. J was trimmed by 2 bases and V by 1 base; bases with no gene match: 9. The CDR3 spans 18 residues. Germline V lookup: CDR1 SGHTA, CDR2 FQGNSA. The CDR3 DNA follows: TGTGCCAGCAGCTTAGGGGCGGGACAGGTTCTTAACACCGGGGAGCTGTTTTTT. Translated: CASSLGAGQVLNTGELFF.

This clonotype was detected ten times or more. The J gene is TRBJ1-3, the V gene TRBV15; D unclear. CDR3 length: 16 residues. Trimming removed 0 bases at V and 0 bases at J, with 9 bases between. Germline V gives CDR1 LNHNV, CDR2 YYDKDF (reference sequence). The CDR3 sequence: CATSRDPRDSGNTIYF. The DNA for the CDR3 is TGTGCCACCAGCAGAGATCCCCGGGACTCTGGAAACACCATATATTTT.

Many counts were recorded for this clonotype. V gene TRBV28 combines with J gene TRBJ2-5; D not resolved. The CDR3 is 13 amino acids. V was trimmed by 5 bases and J by 5 bases, leaving 12 bases between them. Germline V lookup: CDR1 MDHEN, CDR2 SYDVKM. This CDR3 reads CASSPDLGETQYF. The CDR3 region has the DNA TGTGCCAGCAGTCCGGACCTTGGGGAGACCCAGTACTTC.

This clonotype was observed at least ten times. The V and J genes are TRBV5-1 and TRBJ2-3; no firm D call. The germline V and J ends were trimmed by 0 bases and 5 bases, with 4 bases remaining between them. The CDR3 is made up of 12 amino acids. Per germline, CDR1 SGHRS and CDR2 YFSETQ. The CDR3 loop is CASSLEGDTQYF. CDR3 in DNA: TGCGCCAGCAGCTTGGAGGGAGATACGCAGTATTTT.

Ten or more counts support this clonotype. The CDR3 DNA is TGCGCCAGCAGCCCCCGCCTCCTGGGAGAGTACAATGAGCAGTTCTTC. It yields the protein CASSPRLLGEYNEQFF. V gene TRBV5-1 combines with J gene TRBJ2-1, with D maybe TRBD2 (5 bases). Trimming removed 4 bases from V and 4 bases from J, with 18 bases in between. The CDR3 runs to 16 residues. Looked up from germline, CDR1 is SGHRS and CDR2 is YFSETQ.

The sample holds many counts of this clonotype. The CDR3 coding sequence is TGTGCCAGCAGCTTCACTAGCGGCACCTATCCCGGGGAGCTGTTTTTT. As protein: CASSFTSGTYPGELFF. The V and J genes are TRBV7-9 and TRBJ2-2, with 8 nucleotides matching TRBD2. With V trimmed by 3 bases and J by 6 bases, 9 bases remained unmatched. Germline values: CDR1 SEHNR, CDR2 FQNEAQ (reference sequence). The CDR3 is 16 amino acids.

This clonotype has ten or more counts. The chain recombines TRBV5-1 with TRBJ2-1; D gene unclear. Germline-derived CDR1 and CDR2 are SGHRS and YFSETQ. The CDR3 spans 13 residues. Deletions cut 0 bases from V and 3 bases from J, with 4 bases between. The CDR3 DNA reads TGCGCCAGCAGCTTGGGGTACTACAATGAGCAGTTCTTC. Its translation is CASSLGYYNEQFF. The whole variable domain, remainder taken from reference TRBV5-1 and TRBJ2-1, is KAGVTQTPRYLIKTRGQQVTLSCSPISGHRSVSWYQQTPGQGLQFLFEYFSETQRNKGNFPGRFSGRQFSNSRSEMNVSTLELGDSALYLCASSLGYYNEQFFGPGTRLTVL.

This clonotype was detected once. The J gene is TRBJ1-2, the V gene TRBV7-9; TRBD1 is a possible D gene (5 bases). The CDR3 length is 14 residues. CDR1 SEHNR and CDR2 FQNEAQ come from the germline V gene (reference sequence). CDR3 region: CVNSLATVSYGYTF. CDR3 coding DNA: TGTGTCAACAGCTTAGCGACAGTGTCCTATGGCTACACCTTC.

At least ten counts were recorded for this clonotype. The V call is TRBV20-1, the J call TRBJ2-3; TRBD2 aligns across 8 bases. From germline, CDR1 is DFQATT and CDR2 SNEGSKA (reference sequence). The CDR3 length is 14 residues. The V segment lost 3 bases and the J segment 3 bases; nucleotides outside the gene matches: 5. CDR3 amino acids: CSASHSGKTDTQYF. The DNA of the CDR3 is TGCAGTGCTAGTCATAGCGGGAAGACAGATACGCAGTATTTT.

This clonotype was counted a few times. The V and J genes are TRBV6-2 or TRBV6-3 and TRBJ2-2; TRBD2 is a possible D gene (5 bases). Trimming left V 10 bases short and J 4 bases short, with 19 bases between. The CDR3 length is 15 residues. CDR1 is MNHEY and CDR2 is SVGEGT in the germline V gene. In DNA, the CDR3 is TGTGCCACCACCTCCGGGGTCGGAATCACCGGGGAGCTGTTTTTT. Amino acids: CATTSGVGITGELFF.

In this sample, this clonotype turned up many times. The gene calls are TRBV27 and TRBJ2-7; no clear D. Deletions cut 5 bases from V and 9 bases from J, with 20 bases between. This CDR3 has 14 amino acids. Looked up from germline, CDR1 is MNHEY and CDR2 is SMNVEV (reference sequence). In DNA, the CDR3 is TGTGCCAGCAGTGAGGATTTGATCGGTCGGTCGCAGTACTTC. Protein: CASSEDLIGRSQYF.

In this sample, this clonotype turned up many times. This chain links TRBV2 with TRBJ1-3, with no clear D. Deletions cut 8 bases from V and 0 bases from J, with 8 bases between. The CDR3 contains 13 residues. Germline CDR1 reads SNHLY; CDR2 reads FYNNEI. This chain's CDR3 is CASVFDSGNTIYF. CDR3 nucleotide sequence: TGTGCCAGCGTTTTCGACTCTGGAAACACCATATATTTT.

The sample holds many counts of this clonotype. This chain joins TRBV20-1 and TRBJ2-1; 7 nucleotides match TRBD2. V shed 1 base and J 7 bases; nucleotides not matched to a gene: 7. The CDR3 is made up of 14 amino acids. The germline V gene has CDR1 DFQATT and CDR2 SNEGSKA (reference sequence). CDR3 sequence: CSARVSGNRNEQFF. Here the CDR3 DNA reads TGCAGTGCTAGAGTCAGCGGGAATAGGAATGAGCAGTTCTTC.

This clonotype was recorded many times. V and J are TRBV20-1 and TRBJ2-7; 12 bases align to TRBD2. After removal of 6 bases from V and 5 bases from J, the junction contained 8 bases not matched to a gene. Germline V gives CDR1 DFQATT, CDR2 SNEGSKA (reference sequence). There are 14 residues in the CDR3. CDR3 in DNA: TGCAGTGCACCTCGGACTAGCGGGATCGACGAGCAGTACTTC. It codes for CSAPRTSGIDEQYF.

This clonotype appeared many times. This sequence joins TRBV27 and TRBJ2-2; possible D gene TRBD2, 6 bases. V was clipped by 5 bases and J by 3 bases, with 13 bases between them. This CDR3 comprises 15 residues. Germline-derived CDR1 and CDR2 are MNHEY and SMNVEV (reference sequence). The CDR3 sequence is CASSPGTGYTGELFF. CDR3 bases: TGTGCCAGCAGTCCCGGGACTGGATACACCGGGGAGCTGTTTTTT.